This TCR beta chain comes out of a study of identifying expanded T cells in peripheral blood. Study-level results: Across healthy donors, higher total template counts meant significantly greater approximately two-week count variance.

Profiling relied on immunoSEQ multiplex PCR, and the TCRdb table lists in-frame clones only, not all of them. The sample lists 50,000 to 75,000 clones, about four fifths occurring once. With 5 bases clipped from V and 0 bases from J, the junction kept 4 bases outside the gene matches. Germline CDR1 SGHTA, CDR2 FQGNSA. The CDR3 has 15 amino acids. On this clone itself: Antigen specificity is unknown.

During the collection period, no donor immune events like infections were recorded. The chain has TRBV7-2 and TRBJ1-1; TRBD1 aligns across 9 bases. What was sequenced was blood. This clonotype was sampled from a person between 18 and 75 years old in good health. DNA of the CDR3: TGTGCCAGCAGCAGGGGACAGGGAGTGAACACTGAAGCTTTCTTT. Amino acids: CASSRGQGVNTEAFF.